Presented here are 25 T cell receptor beta chains from one specimen sequenced in a study of blood T cell repertoires in COVID-19. Libraries were prepared by immunoSEQ multiplex PCR; TCRdb keeps only in-frame clonotypes and omits some of them. The profile shows some 50,000 clones, under 85% of them singletons. Sequenced input: peripheral blood. All receptors derive from a human donor in a cohort sampled during active COVID-19.

The V and J genes are TRBV27 and TRBJ1-2, with 12 bases matching TRBD1. This CDR3 has 14 amino acids. V was pared by 6 bases and J by 10 bases, with 9 bases of the junction left unmatched. Germline V gene lookup returns CDR1 MNHEY and CDR2 SMNVEV (reference sequence). The CDR3 nucleotides read TGTGCCAGCAGGGGGACAGGGGGCGAGGCGTACTACACCTTC. Amino acids: CASRGTGGEAYYTF.

This CDR3 reads CASSFGREAFF. Here the CDR3 DNA reads TGTGCCAGCAGCTTCGGTCGTGAAGCTTTCTTT. J is TRBJ1-1 and V is TRBV11-2; D not resolved. The length of the CDR3 is 11 residues. The ends were cut back, 3 bases at V and 7 bases at J, with 6 bases in the middle. CDR1 and CDR2 from the germline V gene are SGHAT and FQNNGV.

The chain carries TRBV7-2 and TRBJ1-5; 8 nucleotides align to TRBD1. The CDR3 is 14 amino acids. Trimming cost V 4 bases and J 2 bases; bases outside gene matches: 1. CDR1 and CDR2 (germline): SGHTA, FQGNSA. The CDR3 sequence: CASSSTGGNQPQHF. CDR3 nucleotide sequence: TGTGCCAGCAGCTCGACAGGGGGCAATCAGCCCCAGCATTTT.

The rearrangement joins TRBV6-1 to TRBJ1-1, with D unclear. The CDR3 has 12 residues. Germline V CDR1 and CDR2: MNHNS, SASEGT. V dropped 0 bases and J dropped 11 bases, with 10 bases sitting between them. The CDR3 reads CASSEALHQAFF. CDR3 coding DNA: TGTGCCAGCAGTGAAGCGCTCCATCAGGCTTTCTTT.

A few counts support this clone. The chain employs TRBV15 and TRBJ2-1; 10 bases agree with TRBD1. CDR3 length: 15 residues. The germline V gene has CDR1 LNHNV and CDR2 YYDKDF (reference sequence). V lost 6 bases and J lost 12; bases outside the gene matches: 14. The CDR3 loop is CATSSGGQGVLGQFF. The CDR3 DNA reads TGTGCCACCAGTAGCGGTGGACAGGGGGTTCTGGGGCAGTTCTTC.

In regard to this clone: A read error may be the cause here, since a much bigger clone is one base away. The chain is built from TRBV11-2 and TRBJ2-6; TRBD2 matches 7 bases. Germline values: CDR1 SGHAT, CDR2 FQNNGV. The CDR3 covers 15 residues. The junction had 1 base not matched to a gene; V was cut back by 5 bases and J by 0 bases. CDR3 nucleotides: TGTGCCAGCAGCCCGGGGGGCTCTGGGGCCAACGTCCTGACTTTC. Translated, it gives CASSPGGSGANVLTF.

The chain carries TRBV19 and TRBJ1-4, with D tentatively TRBD1 (5 bases). The CDR3 has 14 residues. Per germline, CDR1 LNHDA and CDR2 SQIVND (reference sequence). V lost 5 bases to trimming and J lost 5 bases, with 12 bases between them. The CDR3 reads CASSPRQINEKLFF. The CDR3 DNA sequence: TGTGCCAGTAGTCCCCGACAGATAAATGAAAAACTGTTTTTT.

The J gene is TRBJ1-5, the V gene TRBV28; the match to TRBD1 covers 7 bases. There are 18 residues in the CDR3. V trimming: 6 bases; J trimming: 0 bases; junction bases outside the gene matches: 14. Germline values: CDR1 MDHEN, CDR2 SYDVKM. The CDR3 loop reads CASRRAGTAFYSNQPQHF. For the CDR3, the DNA is TGTGCCAGCAGGCGAGCCGGGACAGCCTTTTATAGCAATCAGCCCCAGCATTTT.

This clone was counted a single time. This chain joins TRBV7-8 and TRBJ1-1, with a tentative D call TRBD1 (6 bases). CDR3 size: 13 residues. Deletions cut 4 bases from V and 7 bases from J, with 13 bases between. The germline gives CDR1 SGHVS, CDR2 FQNEAQ. CDR3 protein: CASSYRVGSEAFF. CDR3 nucleotide sequence: TGTGCCAGCAGCTACAGGGTGGGTAGTGAAGCTTTCTTT.

The chain carries TRBV7-8 and TRBJ1-2; 8 nucleotides line up with TRBD1. The CDR3 totals 15 residues. Germline CDR1 is SGHVS and CDR2 is FQNEAQ. Trimming removed 4 bases from V and 5 bases from J; junction bases left unmatched: 9. The CDR3 region is CASSSPGTGLYGYTF. The CDR3 DNA sequence: TGTGCCAGCAGCTCTCCCGGGACAGGACTATATGGCTACACCTTC.

The CDR3 here is CASRRDISSTGELFF. CDR3 DNA sequence: TGTGCCAGCAGACGGGACATATCTTCCACCGGGGAGCTGTTTTTT. The rearrangement joins TRBV2 to TRBJ2-2, with D perhaps TRBD1 (6 bases). This CDR3 has 15 residues. Germline CDR1 reads SNHLY; CDR2 reads FYNNEI. V gave up 6 bases and J gave up 4 bases, with 15 bases separating them. The full variable domain, in which reference TRBV2 and TRBJ2-2 provide the parts outside the CDR3, is EPEVTQTPSHQVTQMGQEVILRCVPISNHLYFYWYRQILGQKVEFLVSFYNNEISEKSEIFDDQFSVERPDGSNFTLKIRSTKLEDSAMYFCASRRDISSTGELFFGEGSRLTVL.

This chain joins TRBV5-1 and TRBJ2-2; D unresolved. Germline CDR1 and CDR2: SGHRS and YFSETQ. Trimming shortened V by 0 bases and J by 6 bases, and 9 bases separated the two germline ends. This CDR3 region has 14 residues. DNA for the CDR3: TGCGCCAGCAGCTTGGCCGAGTCTGCCGGGGAGCTGTTTTTT. As protein: CASSLAESAGELFF.

V is TRBV5-1 and J is TRBJ2-7, with D perhaps TRBD1 (5 bases). CDR3 length: 14 amino acids. Trimming removed 2 bases from V and 0 bases from J, with 9 bases in between. CDR1 and CDR2 (germline): SGHRS, YFSETQ. The CDR3 loop reads CASSFRVSSYEQYF. Written as DNA, the CDR3 is TGCGCCAGCAGCTTCAGGGTAAGCTCCTACGAGCAGTACTTC.

The rearrangement links TRBV6-2 or TRBV6-3 to TRBJ2-5; 16 bases line up with TRBD2. The ends lost 5 bases at V and 2 bases at J; junction bases unmatched: 2. From germline, CDR1 is MNHEY and CDR2 SVGEGT. This CDR3 has 16 residues. The CDR3 DNA is TGTGCCAGCAGTCCGGGACTAGCGGGGGGGCAAGAGACCCAGTACTTC. This sequence encodes CASSPGLAGGQETQYF.

This chain connects TRBV25-1 to TRBJ1-1, with TRBD1 matching 10 bases. The CDR3 covers 17 residues. Germline trimming cut 3 bases from V and 3 bases from J; bases unmatched to any gene: 10. From germline, CDR1 is MGHDK and CDR2 SYGVNS. CDR3 in DNA: TGTGCCAGCAGTGAGATCCGGGACAGGGGATTGTACACTGAAGCTTTCTTT. Residues: CASSEIRDRGLYTEAFF.

This clone was detected only once. J is TRBJ2-3 and V is TRBV6-1; 10 bases match TRBD2. The CDR3 consists of 17 residues. CDR1 is MNHNS, CDR2 SASEGT, per germline. The ends lost 1 base at V and 6 bases at J; junction bases unmatched: 10. The CDR3 loop is CASSEDGDGAGGDTQYF. The CDR3 DNA is TGTGCCAGCAGTGAAGATGGGGATGGAGCGGGAGGGGATACGCAGTATTTT.

This clone has just one count. The chain links TRBV11-1 to TRBJ2-3; D is undetermined. CDR1 SGHAT and CDR2 FQDESV come from the germline V gene (reference sequence). CDR3 size: 13 residues. V shed 1 base and J shed 5 bases, with 7 bases lying between them. CDR3 bases: TGTGCCAGCAGCTTAGGACTGAGAGATACGCAGTATTTT. As protein: CASSLGLRDTQYF.

The chain carries TRBV5-1 and TRBJ2-3; tentatively, D is TRBD1 (6 bases). V lost 4 bases, J lost 0 bases, and 6 bases lay in between. Germline V lookup: CDR1 SGHRS, CDR2 YFSETQ. This CDR3 has 13 residues. In nucleotides, the CDR3 is TGCGCCAGCAGCGGACAGAGCACAGATACGCAGTATTTT. This encodes CASSGQSTDTQYF.

CDR3 protein: CASSHGTYQETQYF. CDR3 sequence (DNA): TGTGCCAGCTCACACGGGACTTACCAAGAGACCCAGTACTTC. The rearrangement uses TRBV18 and TRBJ2-5; TRBD2 is a possible D gene (6 bases). V was pared by 4 bases and J by 0 bases, with 9 bases between. This CDR3 spans 14 amino acids. Germline CDR1 reads KGHSH; CDR2 reads LQKENI.

The chain recombines TRBV3-1 (or the pseudogene TRBV3-2) with TRBJ2-2; 10 nucleotides match TRBD1. Germline trimming cut 6 bases from V and 6 bases from J; bases unmatched to any gene: 7. Germline loops: CDR1 LGHDT, CDR2 YNNKEL (reference sequence). The CDR3 is 15 amino acids. CDR3 DNA sequence: TGTGCCAGCAGGGGCGACAGGGGGCACGCCGGGGAGCTGTTTTTT. The encoded protein is CASRGDRGHAGELFF.

This rearrangement joins TRBV9 to TRBJ2-7; D remains ambiguous. Trimming took off 2 bases at V and 1 base at J, with 22 bases between the two ends. CDR3 length: 18 amino acids. CDR1 is SGDLS and CDR2 is YYNGEE in the germline V gene. The CDR3 region is CASSVGPLVDFDSYEQYF. The CDR3 region has the DNA TGTGCCAGCAGCGTTGGCCCCCTCGTCGACTTTGATTCCTACGAGCAGTACTTC.

The chain couples TRBV11-2 to TRBJ2-2; maybe TRBD1 (6 bases). The CDR3 is made up of 14 amino acids. V was pared by 4 bases and J by 1 base, with 7 bases between. In germline, CDR1 is SGHAT, CDR2 FQNNGV. The CDR3 DNA is TGTGCCAGCAGCTCGACAGGGAACACCGGGGAGCTGTTTTTT. It codes for CASSSTGNTGELFF.

The V and J genes are TRBV24-1 and TRBJ2-5, with 7 bases identical to TRBD1. The germline gives CDR1 KGHDR, CDR2 SFDVKD. There are 15 residues in the CDR3. The trim removed 1 base at V and 3 bases at J, leaving 4 bases unmatched. The CDR3 coding sequence is TGTGCCACCAGTGATTTCGCACAGGGGAAAGAGACCCAGTACTTC. Encoded protein: CATSDFAQGKETQYF.

The chain has TRBV25-1 and TRBJ1-1, with D maybe TRBD1 (5 bases). The CDR3 consists of 13 residues. Germline lookup yields CDR1 MGHDK and CDR2 SYGVNS. Trimming took 3 bases from V and 6 from J, leaving 11 bases between them. The CDR3 sequence is CASSEWRGSEAFF. Written as DNA, the CDR3 is TGTGCCAGCAGTGAGTGGAGGGGCTCTGAAGCTTTCTTT.

This clone has only a few counts. The CDR3 DNA sequence: TGTGCCAGCAGCTCGGACAGATCTGGAAACACCATATATTTT. It yields the protein CASSSDRSGNTIYF. The chain couples TRBV5-5 to TRBJ1-3; D may be TRBD1 (6 bases). CDR1 is SGHKS and CDR2 is YYEKEE in the germline V gene (reference sequence). The CDR3 consists of 14 residues. The V gene lost 3 bases and the J gene lost 1 base, with 8 bases spanning the gap.